The 22 T cell receptor beta chains below all came from one sample that was sequenced in a study of post-analysis software for immune sequencing data. Study-level results: Patients had higher frequencies than controls of four to six TRBV segments, including TRBV5-6, TRBV5-1 and TRBV20-1.

Unique-molecular-identifier-tagged TCR beta cDNA libraries were used. TCRdb fed the PCR reads into MiXCR, producing one record per CDR3 protein. The table has fewer than 700,000 distinct CDR3 sequences, around 47% seen once. These receptors lack a known antigen. Sequenced material: blood. These receptors came from a girl aged 10 to 17 with multiple sclerosis.

This clonotype turned up a few times. The rearrangement joins TRBV5-1 to TRBJ2-1, with D hard to call. CDR1 and CDR2 from the germline V gene are SGHRS and YFSETQ. The CDR3 has 12 residues. V was shortened by 0 bases and J by 10 bases, with 8 bases between the two germline ends. The DNA for the CDR3 is TGCGCCAGCAGCTTGGGAGGCTTCGAGCAGTTCTTC. Amino acids: CASSLGGFEQFF. Filled out from reference TRBV5-1 and TRBJ2-1, the complete variable domain reads KAGVTQTPRYLIKTRGQQVTLSCSPISGHRSVSWYQQTPGQGLQFLFEYFSETQRNKGNFPGRFSGRQFSNSRSEMNVSTLELGDSALYLCASSLGGFEQFFGPGTRLTVL.

The chain carries TRBV6-6 and TRBJ2-1; 11 bases align to TRBD2. Trimming removed 0 bases from V and 3 bases from J; junction bases left unmatched: 4. The V gene's germline CDR1 is MNHNY and CDR2 SVGAGI (reference sequence). The CDR3 is made up of 17 amino acids. The CDR3 protein is CASSYSLAGGLYNEQFF. The CDR3, as DNA: TGTGCCAGCAGTTACTCGCTAGCGGGGGGACTCTACAATGAGCAGTTCTTC.

The rearrangement joins TRBV6-5 to TRBJ2-3; no clear D. CDR3 size: 15 residues. The germline V gene encodes CDR1 MNHEY and CDR2 SVGAGI. Deletions cut 6 bases from V and 1 base from J, with 14 bases between. The CDR3 sequence is CASRGLVRGTDTQYF. The CDR3, as DNA: TGTGCCAGCAGGGGCCTGGTTCGGGGCACAGATACGCAGTATTTT.

This chain uses TRBV3-1 with TRBJ2-1; unclear D gene. V was trimmed by 3 bases and J by 4 bases, leaving 10 bases between them. The germline V gene has CDR1 LGHDT and CDR2 YNNKEL (reference sequence). This CDR3 has 14 residues. The CDR3 sequence is CASSHPPLYNEQFF. The CDR3 DNA follows: TGTGCCAGCAGCCACCCCCCCTTGTACAATGAGCAGTTCTTC.

The gene calls are TRBV3-1 and TRBJ2-6; D uncertain. In germline, CDR1 is LGHDT, CDR2 YNNKEL (reference sequence). Trimming stripped 8 bases from V and 0 bases from J, with 8 bases between. The CDR3 runs to 14 residues. CDR3 DNA: TGTGCCAGCTCTGGGGTCTCTGGGGCCAACGTCCTGACTTTC. Translation gives CASSGVSGANVLTF.

The genes are TRBV6-5 and TRBJ2-7; D not resolved. V lost 2 bases, J lost 2 bases, and 10 bases lay in between. The CDR3 consists of 14 residues. Germline V gene sequence: CDR1 MNHEY, CDR2 SVGAGI. DNA for the CDR3: TGTGCCAGCAGTTACGACGACACCACCTACGAGCAGTACTTC. Translated, it gives CASSYDDTTYEQYF.

The gene calls are TRBV12-3 or TRBV12-4 and TRBJ1-1; D perhaps matches TRBD1 (5 bases). The CDR3 has 12 residues. The V end lost 6 bases, the J end lost 11 bases, and 16 bases lay between the germline ends. The CDR3 is CASSPGAQVAFF. Here the CDR3 DNA reads TGTGCCAGCAGCCCCGGGGCTCAGGTTGCTTTCTTT.

V is TRBV12-3 or TRBV12-4 and J is TRBJ1-2; maybe TRBD1 (5 bases). Trimming pared 6 bases from V and 7 bases from J, leaving 18 bases between. The CDR3 is made up of 14 amino acids. Here the CDR3 DNA reads TGTGCCAGCAGGCAGAGGGTGGGACGGTCTGGCTACACCTTC. Translated, it gives CASRQRVGRSGYTF.

The count of this clonotype is one. The V call is TRBV2, the J call TRBJ2-5, with 8 bases that match TRBD1. The CDR3 totals 15 residues. From germline, CDR1 is SNHLY and CDR2 FYNNEI. V was pared by 6 bases and J by 5 bases, with 11 bases of the junction left unmatched. This CDR3 reads CASSYGQGSGETQYF. CDR3 DNA sequence: TGTGCCAGCAGCTACGGACAGGGTTCGGGGGAGACCCAGTACTTC.

The rearrangement uses TRBV10-3 and TRBJ2-5; 7 positions match TRBD1. The germline CDR1 and CDR2 sequences are ENHRY and SYGVKD. This CDR3 spans 15 amino acids. V dropped 6 bases and J dropped 5; count of bases not matched to a gene: 12. In DNA form, the CDR3 reads TGTGCCATCAGAAACATTTTAGGGACAGCGGAGACCCAGTACTTC. Its protein product is CAIRNILGTAETQYF.

This sequence joins TRBV7-8 and TRBJ2-3; D unclear. In germline, CDR1 is SGHVS, CDR2 FQNEAQ. This CDR3 contains 17 residues. Trimming shortened V by 2 bases and J by 0 bases, and 15 bases separated the two germline ends. CDR3 sequence: CASSLFRQSPSTDTQYF. CDR3 coding DNA: TGTGCCAGCAGCTTATTTAGGCAGTCGCCTAGCACAGATACGCAGTATTTT.

The rearrangement links TRBV6-5 to TRBJ2-1; weak D call: TRBD2 (6 bases). Trimming took 2 bases from V and 4 from J, leaving 18 bases between them. Looked up from germline, CDR1 is MNHEY and CDR2 is SVGAGI. This CDR3 spans 17 amino acids. As DNA, the CDR3 is TGTGCCAGCAGTTACAATGTGGTGGGGGGACCGTACAATGAGCAGTTCTTC. This translates into CASSYNVVGGPYNEQFF.

This clonotype appeared once. The chain joins TRBV6-5 to TRBJ1-1, with 8 bases matching TRBD1. J lost 0 bases, V lost 0 bases, and 9 bases had no gene match. This CDR3 has 18 amino acids. The V gene's germline CDR1 is MNHEY and CDR2 SVGAGI. The CDR3 DNA sequence: TGTGCCAGCAGTTACTCGAACAGACAGGGGAATCTGAACACTGAAGCTTTCTTT. It is translated as CASSYSNRQGNLNTEAFF.

In regard to this clonotype: An end of the junction differs from the germline gene, which may be a read error. This chain uses TRBV7-2 with TRBJ2-3; 9 bases agree with TRBD2. CDR1 is SGHTA, CDR2 FQGNSA, per germline. This CDR3 is built from 15 residues. DNA of the CDR3: TGTGCCGGCAGCGGCCTAGCGGGGCGCACAGATACGCAGTATTTT. The encoded protein is CAGSGLAGRTDTQYF.

The chain links TRBV18 to TRBJ1-2, with 12 bases fitting TRBD1. V lost 4 bases, J lost 4 bases, and 10 bases stayed unmatched. The CDR3 is made up of 17 amino acids. Germline assignment: CDR1 KGHSH and CDR2 LQKENI. The CDR3 DNA is TGTGCCAGCTCACTACGATCCGGGACAGGGGGCGGCTATGGCTACACCTTC. Its protein product is CASSLRSGTGGGYGYTF.

Concerning this clonotype itself: A far larger clone is only one base removed, so a read error is likely. The chain is built from TRBV7-2 and TRBJ2-7; unclear D gene. CDR1 is SGHTA and CDR2 is FQGNSA in the germline V gene. The CDR3 is 12 amino acids. The CDR3 loop is CACSLGPYEQYF. CDR3 DNA sequence: TGTGCCTGCAGCTTAGGGCCTTACGAGCAGTACTTC.

The CDR3: CASRRVAGSVKQYF. Written as DNA, the CDR3 is TGCGCCAGTCGGCGAGTAGCGGGATCCGTCAAGCAGTACTTC. The chain couples TRBV5-1 to TRBJ2-5; 8 bases map to TRBD2. Trimming cost V 8 bases and J 11 bases; bases outside gene matches: 17. Germline V CDR1 and CDR2: SGHRS, YFSETQ. There are 14 residues in the CDR3. The full variable domain, with the rest looked up from reference TRBV5-1 and TRBJ2-5, is KAGVTQTPRYLIKTRGQQVTLSCSPISGHRSVSWYQQTPGQGLQFLFEYFSETQRNKGNFPGRFSGRQFSNSRSEMNVSTLELGDSALYLCASRRVAGSVKQYFGPGTRLLVL.

This chain uses TRBV12-3 or TRBV12-4 with TRBJ1-5, with TRBD1 as a possible D gene (6 bases). The germline V and J ends were trimmed by 6 bases and 4 bases, with 16 bases remaining between them. CDR3 length: 15 residues. The CDR3 DNA reads as TGTGCCAGCAGCCTGGGGCAGGGGTTTAATCAGCCCCAGCATTTT. This encodes CASSLGQGFNQPQHF.

The V and J genes are TRBV6-2 or TRBV6-3 and TRBJ2-1; D unclear. The germline CDR1 and CDR2 sequences are MNHEY and SVGEGT. The CDR3 runs 13 residues. Trimming removed 7 bases from V and 5 bases from J, with 12 bases in between. The CDR3 DNA sequence: TGTGCCAGCAAACTCGGGCGGAACAATGAGCAGTTCTTC. This codes for CASKLGRNNEQFF.

The V and J genes are TRBV12-3 or TRBV12-4 and TRBJ2-7; D remains unclear. V lost 8 bases and J lost 0, with 11 bases in between. The CDR3 totals 13 residues. CDR3 bases: TGTGCCAGCGGTTCCAGGAGCTCCTACGAGCAGTACTTC. Translation gives CASGSRSSYEQYF.

This sequence joins TRBV6-2 or TRBV6-3 and TRBJ2-7; possible D gene TRBD2, 6 bases. Trimming removed 6 bases at V and 5 bases at J, with 26 bases between. The CDR3 has 17 residues. The germline CDR1 and CDR2 sequences are MNHEY and SVGEGT. CDR3 bases: TGTGCCAGCAGCAGTTACAGAGGGACTTGGGCGACGAACGAGCAGTACTTC. It encodes CASSSYRGTWATNEQYF.

This clonotype has only a few counts. This chain connects TRBV20-1 to TRBJ2-1; TRBD2 aligns across 9 bases. Germline CDR1 is DFQATT and CDR2 is SNEGSKA (reference sequence). The CDR3 runs 16 residues. Trimming removed 5 bases from V and 5 bases from J; junction bases left unmatched: 13. CDR3 protein: CSAPLAGLAGNNEQFF. CDR3 nucleotide sequence: TGCAGTGCTCCCTTAGCAGGGCTAGCGGGAAACAATGAGCAGTTCTTC.